This T cell receptor beta chain appears in the sequencing data of a study of T cell changes during pregnancy in multiple sclerosis. This CDR3 is 14 amino acids long. The V end lost 2 bases, the J end lost 1 base, and 6 bases lay between the germline ends. Germline V lookup: CDR1 SGHTA, CDR2 FQGNSA. Repertoires were generated with immunoSEQ multiplex PCR, while TCRdb's copy carries only in-frame clones and drops some. Found here are tens of thousands of clones, under 95% of them singletons; the top ten hold under 0.55%. The input for sequencing was CD4+ T cells from peripheral blood mononuclear cells, taken after pregnancy. The sequence was obtained from a female donor with multiple sclerosis, enrolled in a pregnancy study. This chain joins TRBV7-2 and TRBJ1-5, with D possibly TRBD1 on 5 matching bases. The CDR3 nucleotides are TGTGCCAGCAGCTTACAGGGAAGCAATCAGCCCCAGCATTTT. It specifies CASSLQGSNQPQHF.